A selection of T cell receptor beta chains follows, all from one sample in a study of T cell responses to AZD1222 COVID-19 vaccine. Profiled with immunoSEQ multiplex PCR; TCRdb holds only in-frame clones, not every one. The sample lists approximately 89,000 clones, just over 90% seen once, with about 5.4% in the top ten. This sample comprised peripheral blood, obtained 28 days after the second AZD1222 dose. These receptor sequences come from an adult who received the AZD1222 COVID-19 vaccine. Both conserved end residues are part of each CDR3. Fields, in order: J gene, clone size, V gene, D gene, CDR3 protein, CDR3 DNA. The D gene is left open where the match is weak. Only part of the rows carry a size: once, few, many, or a class if the clone is expanded.

>TRBJ2-1|NA|TRBV9|TRBD2
CASSGTSGGVEQFF
TGTGCCAGCAGCGGGACTAGCGGGGGCGTTGAGCAGTTCTTC
>TRBJ1-1|NA|TRBV27|NA
CASSLLGSTEAFF
TGTGCCAGCAGTTTACTAGGCTCCACTGAAGCTTTCTTT
>TRBJ2-7|NA|TRBV6-1|TRBD1
CASSQTGTGRFLQYF
TGTGCCAGCAGTCAAACCGGGACAGGGAGGTTCTTGCAGTACTTC
>TRBJ1-2|once|TRBV30|NA
CAWSVGQGNYGYTF
TGTGCCTGGAGTGTGGGTCAGGGAAACTATGGCTACACCTTC
>TRBJ2-7|NA|TRBV9|NA
CASSVAWGAYEQYF
TGTGCCAGCAGCGTAGCGTGGGGTGCCTACGAGCAGTACTTC
>TRBJ1-2|NA|TRBV7-9|NA
CASSLDNYGYTF
TGTGCCAGCAGCTTAGATAACTATGGCTACACCTTC
>TRBJ1-2|NA|TRBV29-1|TRBD1
CSVDQAGQGTGYTF
TGCAGCGTGGACCAGGCAGGACAGGGAACTGGCTACACCTTC
>TRBJ2-2|few|TRBV10-2|NA
CASKRDTNTGELFF
TGCGCCAGCAAAAGGGATACGAACACCGGGGAGCTGTTTTTT
>TRBJ2-7|NA|TRBV18|NA
CASSDQSGYEQYF
TGTGCCAGTTCCGACCAGAGTGGCTACGAGCAGTACTTC
>TRBJ1-5|NA|TRBV7-9|TRBD1
CASSFGTGDQPQHF
TGTGCCAGCAGCTTCGGGACAGGGGATCAGCCCCAGCATTTT
>TRBJ1-5|NA|TRBV18|NA
CASSPQDNQPQHF
TGTGCCAGCTCACCGCAGGACAATCAGCCCCAGCATTTT
>TRBJ1-3|NA|TRBV12-3/TRBV12-4|NA
CASSLADSNTIYF
TGTGCCAGCAGTTTAGCGGACAGTAACACCATATATTTT
>TRBJ1-3|once|TRBV6-4|NA
CASSDGGLGSGNTIYF
TGTGCCAGCAGTGACGGTGGGCTAGGCTCTGGAAACACCATATATTTT
>TRBJ1-1|NA|TRBV19|NA
CASSRRAGDEAFF
TGTGCCAGTAGTAGACGGGCCGGAGATGAAGCTTTCTTT
>TRBJ1-4|NA|TRBV28|TRBD1
CASSLFGQGLFF
TGTGCCAGCAGTTTATTCGGACAGGGACTGTTTTTT
>TRBJ2-1|once|TRBV29-1|NA
CSVSRGFSYNEQFF
TGCAGCGTCTCGAGGGGTTTCTCCTACAATGAGCAGTTCTTC
>TRBJ2-3|NA|TRBV5-8|TRBD2
CASSLVVMASGATDTQYF
TGTGCCAGCAGCTTGGTGGTTATGGCTAGCGGGGCCACAGATACGCAGTATTTT
>TRBJ1-3|NA|TRBV29-1|TRBD1
CSVGGTGSGNTIYF
TGCAGCGTTGGGGGGACAGGCTCCGGAAACACCATATATTTT
>TRBJ1-4|NA|TRBV6-1|TRBD1
CASSGSRQGIFEKLFF
TGTGCCAGCAGTGGATCTCGACAGGGTATTTTTGAAAAACTGTTTTTT
>TRBJ1-1|NA|TRBV6-5|NA
CASRLTAKNTEAFF
TGTGCCAGCAGGTTGACGGCAAAGAACACTGAAGCTTTCTTT
>TRBJ2-1|NA|TRBV7-9|NA
CASSLILEPHFEQFF
TGTGCCAGCAGCTTAATACTAGAACCCCATTTTGAGCAGTTCTTC
>TRBJ2-5|NA|TRBV12-3/TRBV12-4|NA
CASSRQETQYF
TGTGCCAGCAGTCGCCAAGAGACCCAGTACTTC
>TRBJ1-1|once|TRBV5-1|NA
CASSGGSEGTEAFF
TGCGCCAGCAGCGGGGGATCCGAGGGGACTGAAGCTTTCTTT
>TRBJ1-5|NA|TRBV28|TRBD1
CASSPSRTGGGHLAQHF
TGTGCCAGCAGTCCCTCCCGGACAGGGGGCGGTCATCTGGCCCAGCATTTT
>TRBJ2-7|NA|TRBV15|NA
CATSRDFYEQYF
TGTGCCACGTCCCGGGACTTCTACGAGCAGTACTTC
>TRBJ2-7|NA|TRBV28|NA
CATCPGTEQYF
TGTGCCACCTGTCCAGGGACCGAGCAGTACTTC
>TRBJ2-5|NA|TRBV7-2|NA
CASSSGPYRETQYF
TGTGCCAGCAGCTCCGGACCCTATAGAGAGACCCAGTACTTC
>TRBJ1-5|NA|TRBV6-5|NA
CASSYSSRQPQHF
TGTGCCAGCAGTTACTCGTCGAGACAGCCCCAGCATTTT
>TRBJ2-3|NA|TRBV5-4|TRBD2
CASSRRLASDTQYF
TGTGCCAGCAGCCGACGACTAGCATCAGATACGCAGTATTTT
>TRBJ1-1|NA|TRBV6-6|NA
CASSPRQKAEAFF
TGTGCCAGCAGCCCACGGCAAAAAGCCGAAGCTTTCTTT
>TRBJ2-7|NA|TRBV5-1|NA
CASSLGPAGAYEQYF
TGCGCCAGCAGCTTGGGTCCCGCAGGGGCCTACGAGCAGTACTTC
>TRBJ1-5|NA|TRBV2|TRBD1
CASSGQGAFQPQHF
TGTGCCAGCAGTGGGCAGGGGGCTTTTCAGCCCCAGCATTTT
>TRBJ2-1|NA|TRBV28|NA
CASSPRGSRHYNEQFF
TGTGCCAGCAGTCCCAGGGGCAGCCGCCACTATAATGAGCAGTTCTTC
>TRBJ1-1|NA|TRBV5-1|NA
CASSPSGFMNTEAFF
TGCGCCAGCAGCCCTTCAGGGTTTATGAACACTGAAGCTTTCTTT
>TRBJ1-2|NA|TRBV7-8|TRBD1
CASSLADRDQSYTF
TGTGCCAGCAGCTTAGCCGACAGGGACCAGAGCTACACCTTC
>TRBJ1-2|NA|TRBV5-1|NA
CASSLGPGIGYGYTF
TGCGCCAGCAGCTTGGGTCCAGGGATCGGCTATGGCTACACCTTC
>TRBJ1-5|NA|TRBV6-5|NA
CASSYLPDSNQPQHF
TGTGCCAGCAGTTACCTCCCCGATAGCAATCAGCCCCAGCATTTT
>TRBJ1-1|NA|TRBV28|NA
CASSLWPGTEAFF
TGTGCCAGCAGTTTATGGCCGGGTACTGAAGCTTTCTTT
>TRBJ1-3|once|TRBV5-4|TRBD1
CASSQRDRSSGNTIYF
TGTGCCAGCAGCCAGAGGGACAGGAGCTCTGGAAACACCATATATTTT
>TRBJ1-4|NA|TRBV19|TRBD1
CASSLTGVAEKLFF
TGTGCCAGTAGTCTGACAGGGGTGGCTGAAAAACTGTTTTTT
>TRBJ2-3|NA|TRBV5-1|TRBD2
CASSPLTSGGIPSTDTQYF
TGCGCCAGCAGCCCCCTGACTAGCGGGGGAATACCTAGCACAGATACGCAGTATTTT
>TRBJ2-2|NA|TRBV6-6|NA
CASSYGRGSTGELFF
TGTGCCAGCAGTTACGGCAGGGGAAGCACCGGGGAGCTGTTTTTT
>TRBJ2-3|NA|TRBV5-1|NA
CASSPRTDTQYF
TGCGCCAGCAGCCCCCGCACAGATACGCAGTATTTT
>TRBJ2-7|NA|TRBV18|NA
CASSSDSYEQYF
TGTGCCAGCTCGTCTGACAGCTACGAGCAGTACTTC
>TRBJ2-5|NA|TRBV18|NA
CASSPPRRGIVQTETQYF
TGTGCCAGCTCACCACCGAGGAGGGGTATTGTTCAGACAGAGACCCAGTACTTC
>TRBJ2-7|NA|TRBV3-1/TRBV3-2|NA
CASSQDRVGYEQYF
TGTGCCAGCAGCCAAGACAGGGTAGGCTACGAGCAGTACTTC
>TRBJ1-6|NA|TRBV6-2/TRBV6-3|TRBD1
CASSYSSRTGSSSPLHF
TGTGCCAGCAGTTACTCCTCACGGACAGGCTCATCTTCACCCCTCCACTTT
>TRBJ2-3|NA|TRBV5-6|TRBD1
CASSMDRGLTDTQYF
TGTGCCAGCAGCATGGACAGGGGGCTAACAGATACGCAGTATTTT
>TRBJ1-2|NA|TRBV5-5|NA
CASSLGSAALEGYTF
TGTGCCAGCAGCTTGGGATCGGCCGCCCTGGAGGGCTACACCTTC
>TRBJ1-4|NA|TRBV19|TRBD1
CASSTYYRGRRANEKLFF
TGTGCCAGTAGTACCTACTACAGGGGCCGACGGGCTAATGAAAAACTGTTTTTT
>TRBJ2-5|NA|TRBV4-1|NA
CASSQGGNPEETQYF
TGCGCCAGCAGCCAAGGGGGGAACCCCGAGGAGACCCAGTACTTC
>TRBJ1-1|NA|TRBV19|NA
CASSIDRGTEAFF
TGTGCCAGTAGTATCGACAGAGGCACTGAAGCTTTCTTT
>TRBJ1-3|NA|TRBV6-6|NA
CAGRAGNTIYF
TGTGCGGGCAGGGCTGGAAACACCATATATTTT
>TRBJ2-2|NA|TRBV4-1|NA
CASRNGGTGELFF
TGCGCCAGCAGAAACGGGGGCACCGGGGAGCTGTTTTTT
>TRBJ1-5|NA|TRBV6-2/TRBV6-3|NA
CASSYLPARGTNNQPQHF
TGTGCCAGCAGTTACCTTCCCGCGCGTGGCACCAACAATCAGCCCCAGCATTTT
>TRBJ2-5|NA|TRBV19|TRBD2
CASSSGLAGGLQETQYF
TGTGCCAGTAGTTCGGGACTAGCGGGGGGCCTCCAAGAGACCCAGTACTTC